This section outlines one TCR beta chain sequence together with its context. CDR3 size: 13 residues. CDR1 MNHNY and CDR2 SVGAGI come from the germline V gene (reference sequence). V dropped 6 bases and J dropped 6 bases, with 11 bases sitting between them. The repertoire was sequenced with immunoSEQ multiplex PCR; TCRdb's copy has only in-frame clones and lacks some. The table shows under 2,500,000 clones, with approximately 94% occurring only once. The data were obtained in a study of shared clonotypes between healthy human individuals. This rearrangement joins TRBV6-6 to TRBJ2-2; D is unresolved. This sequence originates from a man in his late teens or twenties in good health. Source material: naive CD4+ T cells sorted from blood. Subset specified: CD45RA+ positively selected. In DNA form, the CDR3 reads TGTGCCAGCAGGGCTCGTGGTCCCGGGGAGCTGTTTTTT. It codes for CASRARGPGELFF.